This entry lists 28 T cell receptor beta chains sequenced from one sample in a study of cytomegalovirus exposure and HLA in healthy donors. The PCR employed 60 Vbeta primers together with 13 Jbeta primers. Assay: immunoSEQ multiplex PCR; the TCRdb copy retains only in-frame clones and omits some. Of hundreds of thousands of clones in the sample, roughly 78% are singletons; the top ten hold about 0.5%. The sample taken for sequencing was PBMCs. The receptor source for this set is a boy aged 5-17 years in good health and CMV-seronegative.

This rearrangement joins TRBV6-5 to TRBJ1-1; 7 bases map to TRBD1. Per germline, CDR1 MNHEY and CDR2 SVGAGI. The V gene end was trimmed by 6 bases and the J gene end by 0 bases; junction bases not matched to a gene: 7. The CDR3 extends over 15 amino acids. CDR3 amino acids: CASRRNRGLNTEAFF. The CDR3 DNA is TGTGCCAGCAGACGCAACAGGGGCCTGAACACTGAAGCTTTCTTT.

The chain couples TRBV30 to TRBJ1-2, with a possible D match to TRBD1 (5 bases). V was trimmed by 7 bases and J by 6 bases, leaving 27 bases between them. The CDR3 runs 16 residues. Germline V CDR1 and CDR2: GTSNPN, SVGIG (reference sequence). This CDR3 reads CASSPTGRVGSDGYTF. The CDR3 coding sequence is TGTGCCTCCTCTCCCACCGGCAGGGTGGGATCGGATGGCTACACCTTC.

This clone was seen a handful of times. V usage is TRBV6-1 and J usage is TRBJ1-2, with 7 bases aligning to TRBD1. The CDR3 runs to 14 residues. Germline trimming cut 6 bases from V and 0 bases from J; bases unmatched to any gene: 4. Germline V gene lookup returns CDR1 MNHNS and CDR2 SASEGT. The CDR3: CASRTGTANYGYTF. CDR3 bases: TGTGCCAGCAGGACCGGGACAGCTAACTATGGCTACACCTTC.

The rearrangement links TRBV11-3 to TRBJ1-1; TRBD1 matches at 7 bases. J gave up 3 bases and V 5 bases, and 6 bases lay outside the gene matches. Germline loops: CDR1 SGHNT, CDR2 YENEEA. CDR3 length: 14 residues. The CDR3 DNA is TGTGCCAGCAGCGACCGACAGGGCTACACTGAAGCTTTCTTT. It yields the protein CASSDRQGYTEAFF.

CDR3 sequence: CASSPAAQGGGQPQHF. The CDR3 nucleotides read TGTGCCAGCTCACCAGCCGCACAGGGGGGGGGTCAGCCCCAGCATTTT. The rearrangement links TRBV18 to TRBJ1-5; 8 bases agree with TRBD1. CDR3 size: 16 residues. The ends lost 2 bases at V and 6 bases at J; junction bases unmatched: 9. Germline lookup yields CDR1 KGHSH and CDR2 LQKENI.

V and J are TRBV29-1 and TRBJ2-1; 11 bases align to TRBD2. The germline gives CDR1 SQVTM, CDR2 ANQGSEA. The CDR3 sequence is 14 residues long. V trimming: 6 bases; J trimming: 12 bases; junction bases outside the gene matches: 13. CDR3 DNA: TGCAGCGTCCGAGGACTAGCGGGTTCTTTAGGGCAGTTCTTC. It codes for CSVRGLAGSLGQFF.

This sequence joins TRBV5-1 and TRBJ1-4, with 7 bases that match TRBD1. This CDR3 is 18 amino acids long. With 3 bases clipped from V and 3 bases from J, the junction kept 14 bases outside the gene matches. Germline V gene sequence: CDR1 SGHRS, CDR2 YFSETQ. This CDR3 reads CASSYRDSSTRANEKLFF. The CDR3 DNA reads as TGCGCCAGCAGCTACCGGGACAGCTCAACTAGGGCTAATGAAAAACTGTTTTTT.

The chain recombines TRBV2 with TRBJ2-5; 9 nucleotides align to TRBD2. V lost 2 bases and J lost 5; bases outside the gene matches: 9. Looked up from germline, CDR1 is SNHLY and CDR2 is FYNNEI. This CDR3 is built from 16 residues. CDR3 nucleotide sequence: TGTGCCAGCAGTGAAAGGTTAGCGGGAGATGAGGAGACCCAGTACTTC. Protein product: CASSERLAGDEETQYF. Supplemented by reference TRBV2 and TRBJ2-5, the full variable domain reads EPEVTQTPSHQVTQMGQEVILRCVPISNHLYFYWYRQILGQKVEFLVSFYNNEISEKSEIFDDQFSVERPDGSNFTLKIRSTKLEDSAMYFCASSERLAGDEETQYFGPGTRLLVL.

As for this clone: This sample includes further DNA sequences coding for the same CDR3. This chain joins TRBV5-4 and TRBJ2-5; D is unclear. Deletions cut 1 base from V and 4 bases from J, with 8 bases between. CDR3 length: 13 residues. CDR1 and CDR2 (germline): SGHNT, YYREEE (reference sequence). CDR3 in amino acids: CASSLPGSETQYF. The CDR3 DNA reads TGTGCCAGCAGCTTGCCGGGTTCAGAGACCCAGTACTTC.

The chain has TRBV7-8 and TRBJ2-7; tentative D call: TRBD2 (5 bases). Germline CDR1 reads SGHVS; CDR2 reads FQNEAQ. The CDR3 consists of 14 residues. Trimming took off 3 bases at V and 5 bases at J, with 14 bases between the two ends. In DNA, the CDR3 is TGTGCCAGCAGCTTTCAATCTGCGGGTCACGAGCAGTACTTC. It codes for CASSFQSAGHEQYF.

This clone was counted a few times. The chain employs TRBV10-3 and TRBJ2-6, with D tentatively TRBD1 (7 bases). Germline CDR1 reads ENHRY; CDR2 reads SYGVKD. The CDR3 runs to 15 residues. Trimming took 11 bases from V and 4 from J, leaving 18 bases between them. The CDR3 nucleotides are TGTGCCTCAGGGGGGACTGTCCTAGGGGCCAACGTCCTGACTTTC. This encodes CASGGTVLGANVLTF.

The chain combines TRBV12-5 with TRBJ1-2; D is uncertain. Per the germline V gene, CDR1 is LGHNT and CDR2 is FRNRAP. V was shortened by 4 bases and J by 7 bases, with 13 bases between the two germline ends. CDR3 size: 13 residues. CDR3 loop: CASGSTFPGGYTF. DNA for the CDR3: TGTGCTAGTGGTTCCACCTTCCCCGGTGGCTACACCTTC.

The V and J genes are TRBV2 and TRBJ2-7, with a tentative D call TRBD2 (7 bases). The CDR3 consists of 12 residues. The ends were cut back, 6 bases at V and 2 bases at J, with 8 bases in the middle. Germline V gives CDR1 SNHLY, CDR2 FYNNEI. In DNA form, the CDR3 reads TGTGCCAGCAGAGGGGGGGCCTACGAGCAGTACTTC. This sequence encodes CASRGGAYEQYF.

V is TRBV5-8 and J is TRBJ2-2, with unresolved D. V gave up 0 bases and J gave up 0 bases, with 9 bases separating them. Germline V lookup: CDR1 SGHTS, CDR2 YDEGEE. The length of the CDR3 is 16 residues. The CDR3 nucleotides are TGTGCCAGCAGCTTGGCTGTATTCGCGAACACCGGGGAGCTGTTTTTT. It codes for CASSLAVFANTGELFF.

The V call is TRBV7-9, the J call TRBJ2-3; D remains unclear. This CDR3 is 13 amino acids long. V was pared by 5 bases and J by 1 base, with 7 bases between. Germline V lookup: CDR1 SEHNR, CDR2 FQNEAQ (reference sequence). The CDR3 here is CASSPGGTDTQYF. CDR3 bases: TGTGCCAGCAGCCCCGGAGGCACAGATACGCAGTATTTT.

V usage is TRBV13 and J usage is TRBJ1-1; no clear D. This CDR3 region has 17 residues. V gave up 6 bases and J gave up 0 bases, with 20 bases separating them. Per the germline V gene, CDR1 is PRHDT and CDR2 is FYEKMQ (reference sequence). CDR3: CASRAPLADPMNTEAFF. CDR3 in DNA: TGTGCCAGCAGGGCCCCTCTCGCGGATCCTATGAACACTGAAGCTTTCTTT.

The J gene is TRBJ1-2, the V gene TRBV19; no definite D call. The CDR3 contains 17 residues. The germline V gene encodes CDR1 LNHDA and CDR2 SQIVND (reference sequence). The V and J ends lost 0 bases and 6 bases respectively, with 20 bases between them. CDR3 DNA: TGTGCCAGTAGTATAGATCTTTGGCGGGTGGCAGTAGATGGCTACACCTTC. Its protein is CASSIDLWRVAVDGYTF.

This chain uses TRBV4-2 with TRBJ2-2; 9 nucleotides agree with TRBD2. The germline V gene encodes CDR1 LGHNA and CDR2 YNFKEQ. CDR3 size: 14 residues. Germline trimming cut 6 bases from V and 7 bases from J; bases unmatched to any gene: 6. CDR3: CASRRAGGGGELFF. CDR3 DNA sequence: TGTGCCAGCAGGAGAGCGGGAGGCGGCGGGGAGCTGTTTTTT.

In its sample, this clone was seen once. This rearrangement joins TRBV21-1 to TRBJ2-5; the table calls TRBD2, which could not be checked here. TRBV21-1 is flagged as a pseudogene. CDR3 length: 12 residues. The CDR3 region has the DNA TGTGCCAGCAGGAGGGCAGGAGAGACCCAGTACTTC. It translates to CASRRAGETQYF.

V gene TRBV5-6 combines with J gene TRBJ2-1; a possible D gene is TRBD1 (6 bases). Germline-derived CDR1 and CDR2 are SGHDT and YYEEEE. Trimming took 2 bases from V and 10 from J, leaving 10 bases between them. CDR3 length: 12 residues. Written as DNA, the CDR3 is TGTGCCAGCAGCTTTGGGGGCTCGGAGCAGTTCTTC. Translated: CASSFGGSEQFF.

The chain uses TRBV5-1 and TRBJ1-1, with 8 bases that match TRBD1. With 0 bases clipped from V and 0 bases from J, the junction kept 10 bases outside the gene matches. The CDR3 sequence is 18 residues long. The germline gives CDR1 SGHRS, CDR2 YFSETQ. The CDR3: CASSLGGQAGGMNTEAFF. CDR3 DNA sequence: TGCGCCAGCAGCTTGGGGGGACAGGCAGGTGGGATGAACACTGAAGCTTTCTTT.

The rearrangement joins TRBV6-1 to TRBJ1-1; possibly TRBD1 for D (5 bases). Germline loops: CDR1 MNHNS, CDR2 SASEGT. The CDR3 runs to 17 residues. V was clipped by 2 bases and J by 1 base, with 17 bases between them. CDR3 sequence (DNA): TGTGCCAGCAGTGAAATGGGGAGGGGCCCCTCGAACACTGAAGCTTTCTTT. Translation: CASSEMGRGPSNTEAFF.

The V call is TRBV9, the J call TRBJ1-2; 10 nucleotides align to TRBD1. The J segment lost 4 bases and the V segment lost 2 bases, leaving 2 bases of the junction unmatched. The CDR3 has 14 amino acids. CDR1 is SGDLS and CDR2 is YYNGEE in the germline V gene. CDR3 sequence: CASSVTGGPYGYTF. Written as DNA, the CDR3 is TGTGCCAGCAGCGTGACAGGGGGCCCCTATGGCTACACCTTC.

This chain connects TRBV6-5 to TRBJ2-1; maybe TRBD1 (5 bases). The CDR3 covers 16 residues. Trimming removed 4 bases from V and 6 bases from J, with 19 bases in between. CDR1 and CDR2 from the germline V gene are MNHEY and SVGAGI. The CDR3 DNA follows: TGTGCCAGCAGTTCCTCCCCTCGACTGGGGCCCAATGAGCAGTTCTTC. Its protein is CASSSSPRLGPNEQFF.

J is TRBJ2-1 and V is TRBV6-1; TRBD1 might be the D (6 bases). CDR3 length: 14 amino acids. Germline CDR1 reads MNHNS; CDR2 reads SASEGT. The ends were cut back, 10 bases at V and 7 bases at J, with 20 bases in the middle. CDR3 sequence (DNA): TGTGCCACTCCGGACAGAGTTTTGGGGAATGAGCAGTTCTTC. It codes for CATPDRVLGNEQFF.

This chain links TRBV19 with TRBJ2-3; 7 bases match TRBD2. The germline CDR1 and CDR2 sequences are LNHDA and SQIVND (reference sequence). Unmatched junction bases numbered 12, after V lost 10 bases and J lost 2 bases. The CDR3 is 15 residues long. CDR3 coding DNA: TGTGCCACCGCCGGCCTAGCGGAGTACACAGATACGCAGTATTTT. Translating it yields CATAGLAEYTDTQYF.

The chain couples TRBV11-3 to TRBJ2-6, with 7 nucleotides matching TRBD1. The length of the CDR3 is 17 residues. V was clipped by 3 bases and J by 3 bases; unmatched bases: 8. Germline CDR1 is SGHNT and CDR2 is YENEEA. The CDR3 protein is CASSFPRDRVGANVLTF. In DNA form, the CDR3 reads TGTGCCAGCAGCTTTCCTAGAGACAGGGTTGGGGCCAACGTCCTGACTTTC.

As DNA, the CDR3 is TGTGCCAGCAGCACAGGGACAGGGTTGGGCACTGAAGCTTTCTTT. This gives the protein CASSTGTGLGTEAFF. The V gene is TRBV7-6, the J gene TRBJ1-1; TRBD1 matches at 9 bases. The trim removed 5 bases at V and 4 bases at J, leaving 8 bases unmatched. Germline CDR1 and CDR2: SGHVS and FNYEAQ. The CDR3 covers 15 residues.